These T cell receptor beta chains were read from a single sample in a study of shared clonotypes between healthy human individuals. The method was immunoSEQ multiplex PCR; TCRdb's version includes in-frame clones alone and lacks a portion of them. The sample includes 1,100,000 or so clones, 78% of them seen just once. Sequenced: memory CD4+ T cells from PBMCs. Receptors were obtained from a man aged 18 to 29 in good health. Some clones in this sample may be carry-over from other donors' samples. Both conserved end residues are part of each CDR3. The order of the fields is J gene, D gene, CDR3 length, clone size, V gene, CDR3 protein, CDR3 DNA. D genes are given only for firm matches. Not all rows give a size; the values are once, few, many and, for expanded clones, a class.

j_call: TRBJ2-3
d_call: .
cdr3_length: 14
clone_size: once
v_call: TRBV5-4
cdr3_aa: CASSLTGHTDTQYF
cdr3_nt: TGTGCCAGCAGCTTGACAGGGCACACAGATACGCAGTATTTT

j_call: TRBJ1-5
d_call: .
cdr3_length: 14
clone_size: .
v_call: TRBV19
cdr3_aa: CASSIGQSNQPQHF
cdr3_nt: TGTGCCAGTAGTATCGGACAGAGCAATCAGCCCCAGCATTTT

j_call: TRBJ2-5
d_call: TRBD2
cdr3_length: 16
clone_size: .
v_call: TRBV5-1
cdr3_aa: CASSLNPAGGQETQYF
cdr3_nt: TGCGCCAGCAGCTTGAATCCGGCCGGGGGGCAAGAGACCCAGTACTTC

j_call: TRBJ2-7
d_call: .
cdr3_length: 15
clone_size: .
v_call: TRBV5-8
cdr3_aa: CASSLRTSSSYEQYF
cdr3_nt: TGTGCCAGCAGCTTGAGAACGTCAAGCTCCTACGAGCAGTACTTC

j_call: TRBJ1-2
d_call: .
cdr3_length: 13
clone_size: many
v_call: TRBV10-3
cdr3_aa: CASQVGENYGYTF
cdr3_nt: TGTGCGTCCCAGGTGGGCGAAAACTATGGCTACACCTTC

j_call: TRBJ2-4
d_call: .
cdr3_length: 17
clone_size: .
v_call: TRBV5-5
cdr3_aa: CASSLWAGGLAKNIQYF
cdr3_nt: TGTGCCAGCAGCTTGTGGGCCGGAGGGCTAGCCAAAAACATTCAGTACTTC

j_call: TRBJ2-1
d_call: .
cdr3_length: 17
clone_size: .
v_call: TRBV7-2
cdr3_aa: CASSLFPSPSSYNEQFF
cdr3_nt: TGTGCCAGCAGCTTATTCCCTAGTCCCAGCTCCTACAATGAGCAGTTCTTC

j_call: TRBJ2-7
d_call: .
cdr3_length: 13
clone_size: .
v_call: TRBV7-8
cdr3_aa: CASRSSKTYEQYF
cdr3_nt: TGTGCCAGCAGATCGTCGAAAACCTACGAGCAGTACTTC

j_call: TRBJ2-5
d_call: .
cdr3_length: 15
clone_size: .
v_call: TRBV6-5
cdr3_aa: CASNRPVRLRETQYF
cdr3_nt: TGTGCCAGCAACCGACCCGTCCGGTTGAGAGAGACCCAGTACTTC

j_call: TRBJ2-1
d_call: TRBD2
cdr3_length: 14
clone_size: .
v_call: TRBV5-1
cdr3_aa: CASSLVGTSDEQFF
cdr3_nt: TGCGCCAGCAGCTTGGTTGGGACTAGCGATGAGCAGTTCTTC

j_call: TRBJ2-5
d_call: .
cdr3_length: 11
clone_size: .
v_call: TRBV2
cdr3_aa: CASSGGETQYF
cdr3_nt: TGTGCCAGCAGTGGTGGGGAGACCCAGTACTTC

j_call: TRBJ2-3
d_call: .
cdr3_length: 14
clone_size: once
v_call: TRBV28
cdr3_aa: CASSRVSSTDTQYF
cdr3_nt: TGTGCCAGCAGTCGAGTGTCTAGCACAGATACGCAGTATTTT

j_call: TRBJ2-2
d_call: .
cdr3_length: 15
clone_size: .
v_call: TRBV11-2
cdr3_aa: CASSPGGPHTGELFF
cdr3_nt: TGTGCCAGCAGCCCCGGGGGGCCCCACACCGGGGAGCTGTTTTTT

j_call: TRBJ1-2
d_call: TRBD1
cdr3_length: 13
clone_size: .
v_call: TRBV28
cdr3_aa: CASSSTGVRGYTF
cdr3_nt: TGTGCCAGCAGTTCCACAGGGGTCCGTGGCTACACCTTC

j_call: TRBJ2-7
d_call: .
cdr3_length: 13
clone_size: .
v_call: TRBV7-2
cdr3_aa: CASTLPGGYEQYF
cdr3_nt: TGTGCCAGCACTCTCCCTGGTGGTTACGAGCAGTACTTC

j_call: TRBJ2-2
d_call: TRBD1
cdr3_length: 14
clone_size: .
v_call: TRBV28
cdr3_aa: CATPTGLNTGELFF
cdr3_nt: TGTGCCACCCCGACAGGGCTGAACACCGGGGAGCTGTTTTTT